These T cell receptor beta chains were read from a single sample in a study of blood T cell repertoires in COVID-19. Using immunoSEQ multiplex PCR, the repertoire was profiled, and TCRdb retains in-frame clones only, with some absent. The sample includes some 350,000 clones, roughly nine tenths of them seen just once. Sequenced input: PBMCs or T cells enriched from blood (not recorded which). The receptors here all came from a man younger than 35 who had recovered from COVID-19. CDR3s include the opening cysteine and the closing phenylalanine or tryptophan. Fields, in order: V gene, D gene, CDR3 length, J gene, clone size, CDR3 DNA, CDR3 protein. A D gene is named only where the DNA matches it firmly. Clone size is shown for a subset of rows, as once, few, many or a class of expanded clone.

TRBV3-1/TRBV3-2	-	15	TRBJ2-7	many	TGTGCCAGCAGCCGAGGACAGCTTACCTCCTACGAGCAGTACTTC	CASSRGQLTSYEQYF
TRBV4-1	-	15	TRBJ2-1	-	TGCGCCAGCAGCCCCATGGTCAGCGCCTACAATGAGCAGTTCTTC	CASSPMVSAYNEQFF
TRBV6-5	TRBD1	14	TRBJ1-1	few	TGTGCCAGTAACTCGGGACAGAAGAACACTGAAGCTTTCTTT	CASNSGQKNTEAFF
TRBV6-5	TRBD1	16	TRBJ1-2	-	TGTGCCAGCAGTTACTCGGGGACAGGGGTTAACTATGGCTACACCTTC	CASSYSGTGVNYGYTF
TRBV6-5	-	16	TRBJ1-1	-	TGTGCCAGCAGTTACTCGAAGGAGTGGGGGGGCCCCGAAGCTTTCTTT	CASSYSKEWGGPEAFF
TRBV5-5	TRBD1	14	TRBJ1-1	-	TGTGCCAGCAGCTTGTGGGACAGGGGTACTGAAGCTTTCTTT	CASSLWDRGTEAFF
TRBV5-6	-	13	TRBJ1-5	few	TGTGCCAGCAGCTTGGGGCGGGCTCAGCCCCAGCATTTT	CASSLGRAQPQHF
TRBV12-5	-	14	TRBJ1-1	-	TGTGCTAGTGCCCAGGGACACCCGAACACTGAAGCTTTCTTT	CASAQGHPNTEAFF
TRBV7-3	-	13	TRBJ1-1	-	TGTGCCAGCAGCTTCAGGGGGAACACTGAAGCTTTCTTT	CASSFRGNTEAFF
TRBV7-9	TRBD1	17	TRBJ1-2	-	TGTGCCAGCAGCCCCCGGACAGGGGGCAGAACCTACTATGGCTACACCTTC	CASSPRTGGRTYYGYTF
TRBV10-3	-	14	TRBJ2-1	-	TGTGCCATCCAATCGGCGGGTGGTTACAATGAGCAGTTCTTC	CAIQSAGGYNEQFF
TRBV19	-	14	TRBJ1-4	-	TGTGCCAGCCGCCAAGGACAGCATAATGAAAAACTGTTTTTT	CASRQGQHNEKLFF
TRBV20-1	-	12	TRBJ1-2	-	TGCAGTGCTAGTCGCAAGGGGCTTGGCTACACCTTC	CSASRKGLGYTF
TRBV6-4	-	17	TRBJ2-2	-	TGTGCCAGCAGAAATTTTCCGGGACACCCTGAGAGGCGGGAGCTGTTTTTT	CASRNFPGHPERRELFF
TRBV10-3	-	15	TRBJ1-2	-	TGTGCCATCAGTGAGTCACACAGATTTAACTATGGCTACACCTTC	CAISESHRFNYGYTF
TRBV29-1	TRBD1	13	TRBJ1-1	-	TGCAGCGTTGATCGGGCAGGGGGCACTGAAGCTTTCTTT	CSVDRAGGTEAFF
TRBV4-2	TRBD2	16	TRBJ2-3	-	TGTGCCAGCAGCCAAGATGGGACTACAGACACAGATACGCAGTATTTT	CASSQDGTTDTDTQYF
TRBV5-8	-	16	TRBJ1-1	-	TGTGCCAGCAGCTTGCATCGGGGAGCTTCGAACACTGAAGCTTTCTTT	CASSLHRGASNTEAFF
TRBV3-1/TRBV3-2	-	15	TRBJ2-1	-	TGTGCCAGCAGCGTTTCCGGGTCAGGGCATAATGAGCAGTTCTTC	CASSVSGSGHNEQFF
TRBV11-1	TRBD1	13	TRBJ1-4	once	TGTGCCAGCACAACCGGGACAGGTGAAAAACTGTTTTTT	CASTTGTGEKLFF
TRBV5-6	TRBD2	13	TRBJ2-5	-	TGTGCCAGCAGCTCAAAAGCGGGGCAGACCCAGTACTTC	CASSSKAGQTQYF
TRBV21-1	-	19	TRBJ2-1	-	TGTGCCAGCAGCAAAGGAGTACTGGACTGCGAGAGCTCCTACAATGAGCAGTTCTTC	CASSKGVLDCESSYNEQFF
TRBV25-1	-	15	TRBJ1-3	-	TGTGCCAGCAGTGATCTCAGCGACTCTGGAAACACCATATATTTT	CASSDLSDSGNTIYF
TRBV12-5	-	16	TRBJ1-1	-	TGTGCTAGTGGTTTGACGCGACAGAATTGGTACACTGAAGCTTTCTTT	CASGLTRQNWYTEAFF
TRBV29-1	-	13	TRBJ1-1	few	TGCAGCGTTGAACAGGGGTCGGGCACTGAAGCTTTCTTT	CSVEQGSGTEAFF
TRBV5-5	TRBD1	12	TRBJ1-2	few	TGTGCCAGCAGCTTAACAGGGGTGGGCTACACCTTC	CASSLTGVGYTF
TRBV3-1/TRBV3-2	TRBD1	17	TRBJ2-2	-	TGTGCCAGCAGCCAGTTCACAGGGGTGATCAACACCGGGGAGCTGTTTTTT	CASSQFTGVINTGELFF
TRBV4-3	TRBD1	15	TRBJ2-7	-	TGCGCCAGCAGCCAAGATTTGACAGGGGCTCGGGAGCAGTACTTC	CASSQDLTGAREQYF